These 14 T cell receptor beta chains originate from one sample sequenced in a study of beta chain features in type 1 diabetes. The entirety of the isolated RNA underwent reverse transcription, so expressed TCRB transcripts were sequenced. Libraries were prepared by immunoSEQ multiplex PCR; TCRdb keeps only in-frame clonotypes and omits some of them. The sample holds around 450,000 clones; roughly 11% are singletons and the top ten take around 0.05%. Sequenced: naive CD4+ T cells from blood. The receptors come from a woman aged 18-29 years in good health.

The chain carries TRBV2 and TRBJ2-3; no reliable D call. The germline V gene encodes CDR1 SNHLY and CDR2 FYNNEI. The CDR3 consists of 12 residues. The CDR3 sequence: CAQSPAADTQYF. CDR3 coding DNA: TGTGCTCAATCCCCGGCCGCAGATACGCAGTATTTT.

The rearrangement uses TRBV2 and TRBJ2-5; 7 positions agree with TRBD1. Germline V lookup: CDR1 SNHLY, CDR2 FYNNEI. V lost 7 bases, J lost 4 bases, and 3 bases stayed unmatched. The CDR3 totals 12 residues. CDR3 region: CASTRQGETQYF. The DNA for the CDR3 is TGTGCCAGCACTCGACAGGGAGAGACCCAGTACTTC.

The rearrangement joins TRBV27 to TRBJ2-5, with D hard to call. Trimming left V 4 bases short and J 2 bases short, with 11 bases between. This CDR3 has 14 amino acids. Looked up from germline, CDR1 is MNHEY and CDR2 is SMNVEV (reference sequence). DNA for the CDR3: TGTGCCAGCAGTTCCGGGTACGGTCAAGAGACCCAGTACTTC. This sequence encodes CASSSGYGQETQYF.

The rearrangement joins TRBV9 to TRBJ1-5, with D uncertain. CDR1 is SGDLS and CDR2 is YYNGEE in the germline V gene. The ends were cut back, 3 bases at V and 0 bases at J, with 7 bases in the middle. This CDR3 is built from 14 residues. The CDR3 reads CASSASHSNQPQHF. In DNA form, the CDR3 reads TGTGCCAGCAGCGCCTCCCATAGCAATCAGCCCCAGCATTTT.

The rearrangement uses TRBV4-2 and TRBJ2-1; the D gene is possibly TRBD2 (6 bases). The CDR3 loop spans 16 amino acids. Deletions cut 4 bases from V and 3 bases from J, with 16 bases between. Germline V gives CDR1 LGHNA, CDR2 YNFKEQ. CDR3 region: CASSRGGAGDYNEQFF. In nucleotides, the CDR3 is TGTGCCAGCAGCCGAGGAGGAGCGGGCGACTACAATGAGCAGTTCTTC.

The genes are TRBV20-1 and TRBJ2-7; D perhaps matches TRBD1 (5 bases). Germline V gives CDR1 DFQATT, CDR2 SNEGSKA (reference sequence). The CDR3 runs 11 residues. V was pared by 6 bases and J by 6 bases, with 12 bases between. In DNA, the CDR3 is TGCAGTGCGTCTCAGGGCGCCGAGCAGTACTTC. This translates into CSASQGAEQYF.

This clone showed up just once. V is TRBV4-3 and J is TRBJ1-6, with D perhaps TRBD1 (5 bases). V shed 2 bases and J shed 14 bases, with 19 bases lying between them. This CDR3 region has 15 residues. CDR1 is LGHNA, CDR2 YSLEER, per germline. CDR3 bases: TGCGCCAGCAGCCAATCTCTCTCCGGGACTTTGTCCCTCCACTTT. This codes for CASSQSLSGTLSLHF.

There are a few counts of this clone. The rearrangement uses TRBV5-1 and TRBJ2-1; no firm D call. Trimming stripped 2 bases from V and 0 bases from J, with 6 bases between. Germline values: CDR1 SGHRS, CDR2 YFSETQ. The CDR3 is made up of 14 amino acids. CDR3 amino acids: CASSLQSSYNEQFF. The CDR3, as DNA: TGCGCCAGCAGCTTACAGAGCTCCTACAATGAGCAGTTCTTC.

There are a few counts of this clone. The CDR3: CASRNPGWDRTYEQYV. Written as DNA, the CDR3 is TGTGCCAGCAGAAACCCCGGGTGGGACAGGACCTACGAGCAGTACGTC. The chain combines TRBV28 with TRBJ2-7; 8 bases are a match to TRBD1. CDR3 length: 16 amino acids. The germline V gene has CDR1 MDHEN and CDR2 SYDVKM. The V and J ends lost 6 bases and 2 bases, in that order; junction bases with no gene match: 12.

CDR3 DNA: TGTGCCAGCAGTGATCAGGTTTTCTACGAGCAGTACGTC. This translates into CASSDQVFYEQYV. This rearrangement joins TRBV6-1 to TRBJ2-7; no reliable D call. CDR3 size: 13 residues. Per the germline V gene, CDR1 is MNHNS and CDR2 is SASEGT. Trimming left V 3 bases short and J 3 bases short, with 9 bases between.

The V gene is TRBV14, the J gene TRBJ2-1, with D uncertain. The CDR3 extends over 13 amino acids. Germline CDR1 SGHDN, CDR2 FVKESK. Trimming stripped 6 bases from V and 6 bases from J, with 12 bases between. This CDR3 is CASRKAAANEQFF. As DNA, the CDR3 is TGTGCCAGCAGGAAGGCGGCAGCCAATGAGCAGTTCTTC.

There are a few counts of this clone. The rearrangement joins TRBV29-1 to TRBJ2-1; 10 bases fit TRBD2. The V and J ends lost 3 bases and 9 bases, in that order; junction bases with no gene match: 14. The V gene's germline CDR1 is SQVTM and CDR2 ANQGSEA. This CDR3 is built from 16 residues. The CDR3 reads CSVETSGLPYLIEQFF. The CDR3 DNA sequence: TGCAGCGTTGAGACTAGCGGGTTGCCTTACTTAATTGAGCAGTTCTTC.

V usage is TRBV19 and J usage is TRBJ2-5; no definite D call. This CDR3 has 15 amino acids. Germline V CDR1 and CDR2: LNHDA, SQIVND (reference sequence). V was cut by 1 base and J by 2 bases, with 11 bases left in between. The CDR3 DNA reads TGTGCCAGTAGTATAGTTCTCCGGCGGCAAGAGACCCAGTACTTC. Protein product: CASSIVLRRQETQYF. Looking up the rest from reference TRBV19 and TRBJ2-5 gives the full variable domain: DGGITQSPKYLFRKEGQNVTLSCEQNLNHDAMYWYRQDPGQGLRLIYYSQIVNDFQKGDIAEGYSVSREKKESFPLTVTSAQKNPTAFYLCASSIVLRRQETQYFGPGTRLLVL.

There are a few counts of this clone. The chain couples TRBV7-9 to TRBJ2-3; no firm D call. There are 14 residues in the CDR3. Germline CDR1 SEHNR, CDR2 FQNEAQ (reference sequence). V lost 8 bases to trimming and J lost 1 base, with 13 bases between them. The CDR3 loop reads CASEISGGTDTQYF. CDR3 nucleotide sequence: TGTGCCAGCGAAATATCAGGAGGCACAGATACGCAGTATTTT.